These T cell receptor beta chains were read from a single sample in a study of tumor-infiltrating lymphocytes in localized non-small cell lung cancer. Data came from immunoSEQ multiplex PCR; TCRdb stores just in-frame clones and leaves some out. The sample has several thousand clones, just under 75% seen once; the top ten hold 6% to 8%. The sample comprised uninvolved lung tissue not adjacent to the tumor. The source of these receptors is a human donor with non-small cell lung cancer. Both conserved end residues are part of each CDR3. Fields, in order: V gene, clone size, D gene, CDR3 length, J gene, CDR3 DNA, CDR3 protein. The D gene is left open where the match is weak. A clone size is listed for some rows: how often the clone was seen (once, few, many), or a class if it is expanded.

V: TRBV11-3; size: few; D: .; length: 16; J: TRBJ1-1; DNA: TGTGCCAGCAGCTTAGGTAGTATCGCGGGGAACACTGAAGCTTTCTTT; CDR3: CASSLGSIAGNTEAFF
V: TRBV30; size: .; D: .; length: 14; J: TRBJ2-1; DNA: TGTGCCTGGACCTCAGGGGACCTCTACAATGAGCAGTTCTTC; CDR3: CAWTSGDLYNEQFF
V: TRBV30; size: .; D: TRBD1; length: 14; J: TRBJ1-5; DNA: TGTGCCTGGAGTAAGGACAGGGGCGATCAGCCCCAGCATTTT; CDR3: CAWSKDRGDQPQHF
V: TRBV7-7; size: .; D: .; length: 15; J: TRBJ2-7; DNA: TGTGCTAGCAGCTTAGAACAGGGTGTTGGGTACGAGCAGTACTTC; CDR3: CASSLEQGVGYEQYF
V: TRBV11-3; size: .; D: .; length: 13; J: TRBJ1-6; DNA: TGTGCCAGCAGCTCCTCGACAAATTCACCCCTCCACTTT; CDR3: CASSSSTNSPLHF
V: TRBV4-2; size: .; D: .; length: 17; J: TRBJ1-3; DNA: TGTGCCAGCAGCCAAGACAGGCAGGGGACCTCTGGAAACACCATATATTTT; CDR3: CASSQDRQGTSGNTIYF
V: TRBV28; size: once; D: .; length: 14; J: TRBJ1-1; DNA: TGTGCCAGCAGCTCCCCGGGGGGCCGAGTTGAAGCTTTCTTT; CDR3: CASSSPGGRVEAFF
V: TRBV28; size: medium-sized; D: .; length: 13; J: TRBJ1-2; DNA: TGTGCCAGCAGTTTTCAGGGATCGTCTGGCTACACCTTC; CDR3: CASSFQGSSGYTF
V: TRBV27; size: large; D: TRBD1; length: 14; J: TRBJ1-1; DNA: TGTGCCAGCAGTCTACAGGGGAGTGGCACTGAAGCTTTCTTT; CDR3: CASSLQGSGTEAFF
V: TRBV5-1; size: .; D: TRBD1; length: 17; J: TRBJ2-5; DNA: TGCGCCAGCAGGACCCCCACAGGACAGGGGGTAGGAGAGACCCAGTACTTC; CDR3: CASRTPTGQGVGETQYF
V: TRBV6-5; size: .; D: TRBD1; length: 15; J: TRBJ1-6; DNA: TGTGCCAGCAGTTACTCGCCGGACAGGGTGTCACCCCTCCACTTT; CDR3: CASSYSPDRVSPLHF
V: TRBV7-9; size: .; D: .; length: 13; J: TRBJ1-2; DNA: TGTGCCAGCAGCTTAGACACCAACTATGGCTACACCTTC; CDR3: CASSLDTNYGYTF
V: TRBV30; size: .; D: TRBD2; length: 14; J: TRBJ2-1; DNA: TGTGCCTGGAGTTTGGCGGGGGGGTCGTTGGAGCAGTTCTTC; CDR3: CAWSLAGGSLEQFF
V: TRBV29-1; size: .; D: TRBD2; length: 15; J: TRBJ2-3; DNA: TGCAGCGTCAAGACTAGCGGGGGGGCCACAGATACGCAGTATTTT; CDR3: CSVKTSGGATDTQYF
V: TRBV19; size: .; D: .; length: 14; J: TRBJ2-1; DNA: TGTGCCAGTAGTGGCAGGGCAATTAACAATGAGCAGTTCTTC; CDR3: CASSGRAINNEQFF
V: TRBV10-3; size: .; D: TRBD1; length: 14; J: TRBJ2-3; DNA: TGTGCCATCAGAGGACAGGCCCACACAGATACGCAGTATTTT; CDR3: CAIRGQAHTDTQYF
V: TRBV2; size: .; D: .; length: 14; J: TRBJ1-1; DNA: TGTGCCAGCAGTGATCCCAGACAGGCGGTTGAAGCTTTCTTT; CDR3: CASSDPRQAVEAFF
V: TRBV9; size: few; D: .; length: 15; J: TRBJ1-3; DNA: TGTGCCAGCAGCGCATCAGGGTTCCATGGAAACACCATATATTTT; CDR3: CASSASGFHGNTIYF
V: TRBV6-1; size: .; D: TRBD1; length: 17; J: TRBJ1-5; DNA: TGTGCCAGCAGTGAAGCGTTCGGGACAGGGGCGAATCAGCCCCAGCATTTT; CDR3: CASSEAFGTGANQPQHF
V: TRBV12-5; size: .; D: .; length: 12; J: TRBJ2-3; DNA: TGTGCTAGTGCTTTTAGCACAGATACGCAGTATTTT; CDR3: CASAFSTDTQYF
V: TRBV7-9; size: .; D: .; length: 15; J: TRBJ1-6; DNA: TGTGCCAGCAGCTTAGCAGGGGTGTATAATTCACCCCTCCACTTT; CDR3: CASSLAGVYNSPLHF
V: TRBV11-2; size: .; D: .; length: 13; J: TRBJ2-3; DNA: TGTGCCAGCAGCTTCTGGCGCACAGATACGCAGTATTTT; CDR3: CASSFWRTDTQYF
V: TRBV28; size: .; D: .; length: 15; J: TRBJ1-3; DNA: TGTGCCAGCAGACCCACAGGGTCGGAAGGAAACACCATATATTTT; CDR3: CASRPTGSEGNTIYF
V: TRBV27; size: .; D: .; length: 15; J: TRBJ2-3; DNA: TGTGCCAGCAGAGCTACAGGGACTAGCACAGATACGCAGTATTTT; CDR3: CASRATGTSTDTQYF
V: TRBV7-3; size: .; D: .; length: 14; J: TRBJ2-7; DNA: TGTGCCAGCAGACTCGGGCCCAGCTCCTACGAGCAGTACTTC; CDR3: CASRLGPSSYEQYF
V: TRBV4-2; size: once; D: TRBD2; length: 16; J: TRBJ2-3; DNA: TGTGCCAGCAGCCAAGATAGCGGGGGGAGGGGCGGTACGCAGTATTTT; CDR3: CASSQDSGGRGGTQYF
V: TRBV19; size: few; D: .; length: 13; J: TRBJ1-1; DNA: TGTGCCAGTAGCAGACGGATGAACACTGAAGCTTTCTTT; CDR3: CASSRRMNTEAFF
V: TRBV4-3; size: .; D: TRBD1; length: 15; J: TRBJ1-1; DNA: TGCGCCAGCAGCCAGGGGACAGGCATGAACACTGAAGCTTTCTTT; CDR3: CASSQGTGMNTEAFF
V: TRBV4-2; size: .; D: TRBD1; length: 15; J: TRBJ2-7; DNA: TGTGCCAGCAGCCAATCCGAGGGTACAGGGGCTGAGCAGTACTTC; CDR3: CASSQSEGTGAEQYF
V: TRBV11-3; size: .; D: .; length: 14; J: TRBJ2-1; DNA: TGTGCCAGCAGCTTTGACTCCACCTACAATGAGCAGTTCTTC; CDR3: CASSFDSTYNEQFF
V: TRBV4-1; size: .; D: TRBD1; length: 15; J: TRBJ2-2; DNA: TGCGCCAGCAGGTGGACAGGGGGTAACACCGGGGAGCTGTTTTTT; CDR3: CASRWTGGNTGELFF
V: TRBV7-9; size: .; D: TRBD1; length: 14; J: TRBJ2-7; DNA: TGTGCCAGCAGCTCCGGACAGGGGGCCCACGAGCAGTACTTC; CDR3: CASSSGQGAHEQYF
V: TRBV7-9; size: few; D: .; length: 13; J: TRBJ1-2; DNA: TGTGCCAGCAGCTTTGCTGGATCCTATGGCTACACCTTC; CDR3: CASSFAGSYGYTF
V: TRBV5-4; size: large; D: .; length: 17; J: TRBJ1-6; DNA: TGTGCCAGCAGCACCGCTGGCGGGGCAGGGACGAATTCACCCCTCCACTTT; CDR3: CASSTAGGAGTNSPLHF
V: TRBV6-4; size: once; D: .; length: 13; J: TRBJ1-1; DNA: TGTGCCAGCAGTGACGGGGAAAACACTGAAGCTTTCTTT; CDR3: CASSDGENTEAFF
V: TRBV7-2; size: .; D: TRBD1; length: 16; J: TRBJ2-3; DNA: TGTGCCAGCAGCCTTCCGGGACAGGGACCCACAGATACGCAGTATTTT; CDR3: CASSLPGQGPTDTQYF
V: TRBV12-5; size: .; D: TRBD1; length: 14; J: TRBJ1-4; DNA: TGTGCTAGTGGTTCCGGGACAGCTAATGAAAAACTGTTTTTT; CDR3: CASGSGTANEKLFF
V: TRBV5-4; size: few; D: .; length: 16; J: TRBJ2-1; DNA: TGTGCCAGCAGCTTAGACATAGAAAGGTCCTACAATGAGCAGTTCTTC; CDR3: CASSLDIERSYNEQFF
V: TRBV5-1; size: few; D: TRBD1; length: 15; J: TRBJ1-1; DNA: TGCGCCAGCAGCGCCCTACAGGGGAGGAACACTGAAGCTTTCTTT; CDR3: CASSALQGRNTEAFF
V: TRBV13; size: .; D: .; length: 15; J: TRBJ2-5; DNA: TGTGCCAGCAGCCTCAAACGTTGGGGTGGAGAGACCCAGTACTTC; CDR3: CASSLKRWGGETQYF
V: TRBV9; size: .; D: TRBD2; length: 16; J: TRBJ2-7; DNA: TGTGCCAGCAGCGTGGGTGGGACTAGCGGGGTCTACGAGCAGTACTTC; CDR3: CASSVGGTSGVYEQYF
V: TRBV7-8; size: .; D: .; length: 13; J: TRBJ2-1; DNA: TGTGCCAGCAGCTCGAGCAGGTACAATGAGCAGTTCTTC; CDR3: CASSSSRYNEQFF
V: TRBV5-1; size: .; D: TRBD2; length: 14; J: TRBJ2-7; DNA: TGCGCCAGCAGCCCGAGCGGGGGGGAATACGAGCAGTACTTC; CDR3: CASSPSGGEYEQYF
V: TRBV27; size: .; D: .; length: 14; J: TRBJ2-1; DNA: TGTGCCAGCAGTTTATCCCAGGGTTACAATGAGCAGTTCTTC; CDR3: CASSLSQGYNEQFF
V: TRBV6-1; size: .; D: .; length: 14; J: TRBJ1-6; DNA: TGTGCCAGCAGTGAACGGGGAGATAATTCACCCCTCCACTTT; CDR3: CASSERGDNSPLHF
V: TRBV28; size: .; D: TRBD1; length: 11; J: TRBJ2-3; DNA: TGTGCCAGCCTCAGGGGGGATACGCAGTATTTT; CDR3: CASLRGDTQYF
V: TRBV5-1; size: .; D: TRBD2; length: 16; J: TRBJ2-2; DNA: TGCGCCAGCAGCCCGGAGCGGGGGGGTCGCACCGGGGAGCTGTTTTTT; CDR3: CASSPERGGRTGELFF
V: TRBV9; size: .; D: .; length: 17; J: TRBJ2-6; DNA: TGTGCCAGCAGCGTCAGCGGCGGGTCGGCTGGGGCCAACGTCCTGACTTTC; CDR3: CASSVSGGSAGANVLTF